This passage covers 27 T cell receptor beta chains from one sample sequenced in a study of cytomegalovirus exposure and HLA in healthy donors. PCR used 60 Vbeta primers and 13 Jbeta primers. The assay was immunoSEQ multiplex PCR, and TCRdb's table has in-frame clones only and misses some. The top ten clones hold 2% to 2.5% of a sample with around 140,000 clones, approximately 70% of them seen once. Sequenced input: PBMCs. These receptors originate from a woman aged 55-69 years in good health and CMV-seropositive.

CDR3 in DNA: TGCGCCAGCAGCCTAAGAATGAGCTCCTACAATGAGCAGTTCTTC. Translated, it gives CASSLRMSSYNEQFF. V and J are TRBV5-1 and TRBJ2-1; no clear D gene. Germline lookup yields CDR1 SGHRS and CDR2 YFSETQ. Trimming took off 4 bases at V and 0 bases at J, with 11 bases between the two ends. This CDR3 has 15 residues.

This clone has just one count. The genes are TRBV5-1 and TRBJ1-5; 10 bases align to TRBD1. The CDR3 length is 15 residues. CDR1 and CDR2 (germline): SGHRS, YFSETQ. J was trimmed by 7 bases and V by 3 bases; bases with no gene match: 7. The CDR3 region has the DNA TGCGCCAGCAGCTCCGGGACAGGGGATGGGCAGCCCCAGCATTTT. Its protein is CASSSGTGDGQPQHF.

This chain uses TRBV9 with TRBJ1-1; 7 bases are a match to TRBD1. Germline lookup yields CDR1 SGDLS and CDR2 YYNGEE. V trimming: 5 bases; J trimming: 2 bases; junction bases outside the gene matches: 6. The CDR3 spans 14 residues. CDR3 in amino acids: CASSLDRVNTEAFF. The CDR3 nucleotides are TGTGCCAGCAGTCTCGACAGGGTCAACACTGAAGCTTTCTTT.

This sequence joins TRBV5-1 and TRBJ2-5; D remains unclear. The CDR3 spans 12 residues. V lost 0 bases and J 5 bases, leaving 5 bases between the germline ends. CDR1 and CDR2 from the germline V gene are SGHRS and YFSETQ. The CDR3 reads CASSLDGETQYF. The CDR3 DNA reads as TGCGCCAGCAGCTTGGACGGGGAGACCCAGTACTTC.

The sample holds one count of this clone. The V call is TRBV5-1, the J call TRBJ2-5; D perhaps matches TRBD1 (6 bases). Germline V CDR1 and CDR2: SGHRS, YFSETQ. CDR3 size: 15 residues. The V end lost 5 bases, the J end lost 3 bases, and 17 bases lay between the germline ends. DNA of the CDR3: TGCGCCAGCAGACGCAGGGGTGCAGGGGAAGAGACCCAGTACTTC. Its protein is CASRRRGAGEETQYF.

This chain connects TRBV28 to TRBJ1-5; 7 positions match TRBD1. With 7 bases clipped from V and 3 bases from J, the junction kept 6 bases outside the gene matches. The CDR3 is made up of 14 amino acids. Germline lookup yields CDR1 MDHEN and CDR2 SYDVKM. The CDR3 is CASKGGSVNQPQHF. The CDR3 coding sequence is TGTGCCAGCAAAGGGGGCTCGGTCAATCAGCCCCAGCATTTT.

Regarding this clone: A read error may produce the germline difference seen at one junction end. V gene TRBV7-8 combines with J gene TRBJ2-1; TRBD2 aligns across 11 bases. In germline, CDR1 is SGHVS, CDR2 FQNEAQ. CDR3 length: 14 amino acids. The DNA of the CDR3 is TGTGCCAGCAGCCTAGCGGGAGGTGTGAATGAGCAGTTCTTC. This sequence encodes CASSLAGGVNEQFF.

The chain is built from TRBV5-1 and TRBJ2-2; 10 bases agree with TRBD2. The junction had 0 bases not matched to a gene; V was cut back by 1 base and J by 0 bases. CDR1 SGHRS and CDR2 YFSETQ come from the germline V gene. The CDR3 has 16 residues. CDR3: CASSLTSGTNTGELFF. The CDR3 DNA reads TGCGCCAGCAGCTTGACTAGCGGGACGAACACCGGGGAGCTGTTTTTT.

The chain is built from TRBV5-1 and TRBJ2-3, with a weak D call TRBD1 (5 bases). Per the germline V gene, CDR1 is SGHRS and CDR2 is YFSETQ. V lost 5 bases and J 2 bases, leaving 12 bases between the germline ends. The length of the CDR3 is 14 residues. The CDR3 loop is CASSRGRNTDTQYF. The CDR3 nucleotides are TGCGCCAGCAGTAGGGGAAGAAACACAGATACGCAGTATTTT.

The CDR3 bases are TGTGCCAGTAGGGACAGTCGTTATAGCAATCAGCCCCAGCATTTT. This encodes CASRDSRYSNQPQHF. The V gene is TRBV19, the J gene TRBJ1-5, with TRBD1 as a possible D gene (6 bases). Germline loops: CDR1 LNHDA, CDR2 SQIVND (reference sequence). V lost 6 bases and J 0 bases, leaving 12 bases between the germline ends. The CDR3 loop spans 15 amino acids.

This sequence joins TRBV5-1 and TRBJ2-3, with D maybe TRBD1 (6 bases). The V gene's germline CDR1 is SGHRS and CDR2 YFSETQ. With 3 bases removed from V and 5 bases from J, the gap between germline ends came to 13 bases. The CDR3 extends over 14 amino acids. CDR3 in amino acids: CASSSGTGRDTQYF. The CDR3 DNA reads as TGCGCCAGCAGCTCGGGAACAGGGCGAGATACGCAGTATTTT.

The chain is built from TRBV2 and TRBJ1-1, with 8 bases lining up with TRBD1. The CDR3 has 14 residues. Germline CDR1 and CDR2: SNHLY and FYNNEI. V trimming: 2 bases; J trimming: 3 bases; junction bases outside the gene matches: 2. In DNA, the CDR3 is TGTGCCAGCAGTGAATTGACAGGGGACACTGAAGCTTTCTTT. The encoded protein is CASSELTGDTEAFF.

The rearrangement joins TRBV12-5 to TRBJ2-2, with 10 bases fitting TRBD2. CDR1 is LGHNT and CDR2 is FRNRAP in the germline V gene. The CDR3 is 16 residues long. Trimming at V came to 5 bases and at J to 3 bases, leaving 6 bases not matched to a gene. CDR3 bases: TGTGCTAGTGGTGAGGGACTAGCGCGGGACACCGGGGAGCTGTTTTTT. It encodes CASGEGLARDTGELFF.

In its sample, this clone was seen once. J is TRBJ1-3 and V is TRBV6-6, with 9 bases fitting TRBD1. CDR1 is MNHNY, CDR2 SVGAGI, per germline (reference sequence). With 4 bases clipped from V and 6 bases from J, the junction kept 7 bases outside the gene matches. The length of the CDR3 is 15 residues. The CDR3 sequence: CASSWGTGSQNTIYF. DNA of the CDR3: TGTGCCAGCAGTTGGGGGACAGGGAGCCAAAACACCATATATTTT.

The rearrangement joins TRBV6-1 to TRBJ2-7; TRBD1 matches at 7 bases. With 6 bases clipped from V and 3 bases from J, the junction kept 5 bases outside the gene matches. Germline assignment: CDR1 MNHNS and CDR2 SASEGT. The CDR3 spans 13 residues. The CDR3 sequence: CASRGQLIYEQYF. CDR3 DNA: TGTGCCAGCAGGGGACAGCTTATCTACGAGCAGTACTTC.

In its sample, this clone was seen a few times. The chain is built from TRBV5-1 and TRBJ2-3; 7 bases fit TRBD2. This CDR3 contains 14 residues. In germline, CDR1 is SGHRS, CDR2 YFSETQ. With V trimmed by 5 bases and J by 2 bases, 5 bases remained unmatched. CDR3 bases: TGCGCCAGCAGTCCCGGGACTAACACAGATACGCAGTATTTT. It codes for CASSPGTNTDTQYF. Using reference TRBV5-1 and TRBJ2-3 for the parts outside the CDR3, the full variable domain is KAGVTQTPRYLIKTRGQQVTLSCSPISGHRSVSWYQQTPGQGLQFLFEYFSETQRNKGNFPGRFSGRQFSNSRSEMNVSTLELGDSALYLCASSPGTNTDTQYFGPGTRLTVL.

The chain joins TRBV6-1 to TRBJ1-5; D not resolved. The V gene lost 7 bases and the J gene lost 5 bases, with 18 bases spanning the gap. In germline, CDR1 is MNHNS, CDR2 SASEGT. The CDR3 extends over 15 amino acids. CDR3 coding DNA: TGTGCCAGCATCCCACGGCGGGCTGGTGATCAGCCCCAGCATTTT. It translates to CASIPRRAGDQPQHF.

The rearrangement joins TRBV28 to TRBJ1-2; D is unclear. V lost 6 bases, J lost 5 bases, and 16 bases lay in between. The CDR3 contains 14 residues. Germline values: CDR1 MDHEN, CDR2 SYDVKM. DNA for the CDR3: TGTGCCAGCAGACCCAATGGGAGAGCTTATGGCTACACCTTC. It encodes CASRPNGRAYGYTF.

The chain joins TRBV2 to TRBJ1-5, with 11 bases that match TRBD1. Trimming cost V 6 bases and J 3 bases; bases outside gene matches: 4. In germline, CDR1 is SNHLY, CDR2 FYNNEI. The length of the CDR3 is 15 residues. CDR3 sequence: CASRGTGGNNQPQHF. The CDR3 DNA sequence: TGTGCCAGCAGGGGGACAGGGGGAAACAATCAGCCCCAGCATTTT.

The chain carries TRBV5-1 and TRBJ1-2, with TRBD1 matching 7 bases. Germline values: CDR1 SGHRS, CDR2 YFSETQ. CDR3 size: 15 residues. The V gene end was trimmed by 1 base and the J gene end by 7 bases; junction bases not matched to a gene: 10. CDR3 DNA: TGCGCCAGCAGCTTGTATCGTCCAGGGGGATCTGGCTACACCTTC. This encodes CASSLYRPGGSGYTF.

The genes are TRBV6-1 and TRBJ2-7; 7 bases line up with TRBD2. V lost 2 bases, J lost 5 bases, and 3 bases stayed unmatched. Germline V lookup: CDR1 MNHNS, CDR2 SASEGT. The CDR3 sequence is 13 residues long. The chain's CDR3 is CASSELGRDEQYF. CDR3 coding DNA: TGTGCCAGCAGTGAATTAGGGAGGGACGAGCAGTACTTC.

The V gene is TRBV5-1, the J gene TRBJ1-1, with a possible D match to TRBD1 (6 bases). CDR1 and CDR2 (germline): SGHRS, YFSETQ. Trimming cost V 2 bases and J 8 bases, with 13 bases left between them. The CDR3 consists of 13 residues. The CDR3 protein is CASSFRGKGEAFF. CDR3 nucleotides: TGCGCCAGCAGCTTCAGGGGAAAGGGAGAAGCTTTCTTT.

In DNA, the CDR3 is TGTGCCAGCAGCTCCCAAGACAGGAGTGAGGAAAAACTGTTTTTT. Its translation: CASSSQDRSEEKLFF. The rearrangement joins TRBV5-4 to TRBJ1-4; possibly TRBD1 for D (6 bases). CDR3 size: 15 residues. Germline CDR1 and CDR2: SGHNT and YYREEE (reference sequence). V lost 3 bases and J 8 bases, leaving 17 bases between the germline ends.

The sample holds one count of this clone. V and J are TRBV10-2 and TRBJ2-7; 8 bases are shared with TRBD2. V shed 3 bases, J shed 1 base, and the junction held 2 bases outside the gene matches. Germline V gene lookup returns CDR1 WSHSY and CDR2 SAAADI. The CDR3 is made up of 14 amino acids. In DNA, the CDR3 is TGCGCCAGCAGTGAAAGCGGGAGATCCTACGAGCAGTACTTC. Translating it yields CASSESGRSYEQYF.

J is TRBJ1-1 and V is TRBV5-1; possible D gene TRBD1, 5 bases. Germline CDR1 is SGHRS and CDR2 is YFSETQ. This CDR3 contains 16 residues. V was shortened by 5 bases and J by 1 base, with 18 bases between the two germline ends. CDR3 DNA: TGCGCCAGCAGTTCCAAAGTGACAGCTTCGAACACTGAAGCTTTCTTT. It is translated as CASSSKVTASNTEAFF.

V is TRBV28 and J is TRBJ1-4; D is uncertain. Trimming removed 6 bases from V and 7 bases from J, with 9 bases in between. This CDR3 comprises 12 residues. Per germline, CDR1 MDHEN and CDR2 SYDVKM. CDR3 sequence reads: CASRLPGEKLFF. The CDR3 DNA reads TGTGCCAGCAGACTACCTGGTGAAAAACTGTTTTTT.

V is TRBV28 and J is TRBJ2-1, with D perhaps TRBD1 (6 bases). From germline, CDR1 is MDHEN and CDR2 SYDVKM. V lost 6 bases and J 5 bases, leaving 11 bases between the germline ends. The CDR3 loop spans 13 amino acids. The CDR3 nucleotides read TGTGCCAGCAGCTTGGACAGTAACAATGAGCAGTTCTTC. Its protein product is CASSLDSNNEQFF.